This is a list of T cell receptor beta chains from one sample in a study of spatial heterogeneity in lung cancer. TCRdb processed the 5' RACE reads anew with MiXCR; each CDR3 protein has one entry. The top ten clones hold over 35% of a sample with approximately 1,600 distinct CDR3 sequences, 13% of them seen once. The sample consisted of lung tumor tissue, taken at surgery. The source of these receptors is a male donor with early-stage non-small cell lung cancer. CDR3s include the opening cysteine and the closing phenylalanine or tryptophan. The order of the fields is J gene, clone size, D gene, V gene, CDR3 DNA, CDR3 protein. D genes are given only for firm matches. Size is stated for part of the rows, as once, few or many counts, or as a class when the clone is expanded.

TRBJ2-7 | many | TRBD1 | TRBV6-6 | TGTGCCAGCAGTCGAGGGACAGGGCACTTCTACGAGCAGTACTTC | CASSRGTGHFYEQYF
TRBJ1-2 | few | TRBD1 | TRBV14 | TGTGCCAGCAGCCCCGACAGGGTCTATGGCTACACCTTC | CASSPDRVYGYTF
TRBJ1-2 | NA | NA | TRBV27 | TGTGCCAGCAGTTTATCGCGGGGTTCCTATGGCTACACCTTC | CASSLSRGSYGYTF
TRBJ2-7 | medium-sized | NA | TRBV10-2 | TGCGCCAGTAAAAGGGGGTCGGACGAGCAGTACTTC | CASKRGSDEQYF
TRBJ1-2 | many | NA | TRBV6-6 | TGTGCCAGCAGTTACTCTGGGTCTTATGGCTACACCTTC | CASSYSGSYGYTF
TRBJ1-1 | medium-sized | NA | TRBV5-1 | TGCGCCAGCAGCTTGGAAGGAACTGAAGCTTTCTTT | CASSLEGTEAFF
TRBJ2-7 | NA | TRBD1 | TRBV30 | TGTGCCTGGAGTAGGACAGGGGTCCCCTACGAGCAGTACTTC | CAWSRTGVPYEQYF
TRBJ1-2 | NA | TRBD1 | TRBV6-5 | TGTGCCAGCAGTTACGGGACAGGGGTTTATGGCTACACCTTC | CASSYGTGVYGYTF
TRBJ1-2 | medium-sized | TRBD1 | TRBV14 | TGTGCCAGCAGCCAAGGGAGCCACGGGACAGACTATGGCTACACCTTC | CASSQGSHGTDYGYTF
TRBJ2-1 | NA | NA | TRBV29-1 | TGCAGTAATTATCAGGACAATGAGCAGTTCTTC | CSNYQDNEQFF
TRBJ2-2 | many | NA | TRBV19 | TGTGCCAGTACTATGGACAGTACATCCGGGGAGCTGTTTTTT | CASTMDSTSGELFF
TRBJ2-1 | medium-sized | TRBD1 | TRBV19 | TGTGCCAGTAGTTCTTTGACAGGGAAGAGTGAGCAGTTCTTC | CASSSLTGKSEQFF
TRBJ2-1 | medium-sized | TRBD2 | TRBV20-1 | TGCAGTGCTAGATTTAGCGGGAGCAATGAGCAGTTCTTC | CSARFSGSNEQFF